This T cell receptor (beta chain) was obtained from a study of T-cell reconstitution after alpha-beta-depleted transplantation in children (dated by TCRdb to the mid-2010s). About the study as a whole: The study quantitatively tracked T-cell immune reconstitution after TCRalphabeta/CD19-depleted allogeneic hematopoietic cell transplantation in children using TCR repertoire profiling.

This clonotype was seen ten or more times. Its cognate antigen has yet to be identified. No base quality values were provided; no much bigger clone lies one nucleotide off. Receptor amplification or capture employed PCR. These reads were obtained on an Illumina HiSeq 2500. TCR libraries were prepared with molecular barcoding, using unique molecular identifiers to normalize TCRbeta repertoire quantification. TCRdb applied fastp at Q25 and MiXCR to the public reads, then kept only in-frame beta chains. Rows with one shared CDR3 protein collapse into an entry with the most common genes and DNA. This sample comprises 230,000 or so distinct CDR3 sequences, 12% of them detected only once. The ten largest clonotypes hold 2.6% of the sample. V loses 6 bases of germline sequence and J loses 1 base, and the interval between the two ends is 16 bases. The CDR3 spans 15 residues, from the cysteine through the phenylalanine. The DNA shown is the 45-base CDR3, in frame from base 1. CDR1 DFQATT and CDR2 SNEGSKA are derived from the germline V gene (reference sequence).

The input for sequencing was PBMCs from the stem cell graft donor, taken from the stem cell graft. This clonotype originated in a human donor who donated a stem cell graft to a child with acute lymphoblastic leukemia. Recombination connected TRBV20-1 to TRBJ2-1, with an unclear D gene assignment. The encoded CDR3 is CSAKPLSISYNEQFF. The nucleotide sequence reads TGCAGTGCCAAGCCTCTTAGCATTTCCTACAATGAGCAGTTCTTC.